One sample yielded the 8 T cell receptor beta chains listed below, sequenced in a study of T cell responses to AZD1222 COVID-19 vaccine. TCRdb's copy holds only in-frame clones and misses some; the assay was immunoSEQ multiplex PCR. The sample lists about 25,000 clones, roughly 84% occurring once. Sample: peripheral blood, taken 28 days after the second AZD1222 dose. Every receptor here comes from an adult who received the AZD1222 COVID-19 vaccine.

This chain connects TRBV30 to TRBJ1-6; D is unclear. The CDR3 spans 13 residues. V was clipped by 3 bases and J by 15 bases, with 18 bases between them. Looked up from germline, CDR1 is GTSNPN and CDR2 is SVGIG (reference sequence). CDR3 region: CAWRTPGWLFLHF. The CDR3 nucleotides are TGTGCCTGGAGAACGCCAGGATGGCTTTTCCTCCACTTT.

The CDR3 sequence: CASSQESRVETQYF. The CDR3 nucleotides are TGTGCCAGCAGCCAAGAATCGCGGGTTGAGACCCAGTACTTC. V is TRBV3-1 (or the pseudogene TRBV3-2) and J is TRBJ2-5; tentative D call: TRBD2 (5 bases). CDR1 is LGHDT and CDR2 is YNNKEL in the germline V gene (reference sequence). Trimming took off 0 bases at V and 5 bases at J, with 10 bases between the two ends. This CDR3 comprises 14 residues.

The chain is built from TRBV4-2 and TRBJ2-7; a possible D gene is TRBD1 (5 bases). V shed 0 bases and J shed 7 bases, with 13 bases lying between them. CDR1 is LGHNA and CDR2 is YNFKEQ in the germline V gene. CDR3 length: 14 amino acids. CDR3 sequence (DNA): TGTGCCAGCAGCCAAGAATACCTAACAGGAGAGCAGTACTTC. It yields the protein CASSQEYLTGEQYF.

The V gene is TRBV18, the J gene TRBJ1-3, with D unclear. This CDR3 is built from 13 residues. Germline V gives CDR1 KGHSH, CDR2 LQKENI. Trimming took 0 bases from V and 3 from J, leaving 3 bases between them. The CDR3 reads CASSPPVGNTIYF. CDR3 in DNA: TGTGCCAGCTCACCACCAGTTGGAAACACCATATATTTT.

Here the CDR3 reads CASSEYSYEQYF. The CDR3 bases are TGTGCCAGCAGTGAATACAGCTACGAGCAGTACTTC. The chain couples TRBV6-1 to TRBJ2-7, with D unclear. CDR1 and CDR2 (germline): MNHNS, SASEGT. This CDR3 comprises 12 residues. Trimming cost V 2 bases and J 3 bases, with 5 bases left between them.

The V call is TRBV11-2, the J call TRBJ1-4; D may be TRBD1 (5 bases). Germline assignment: CDR1 SGHAT and CDR2 FQNNGV. The CDR3 sequence is 15 residues long. The V gene lost 3 bases and the J gene lost 5 bases, with 13 bases spanning the gap. For the CDR3, the DNA is TGTGCCAGCAGCTTGACGGGCCGGGGGAATGAAAAACTGTTTTTT. Translation gives CASSLTGRGNEKLFF.

This chain links TRBV5-8 with TRBJ2-5, with D tentatively TRBD2 (5 bases). The CDR3 contains 15 residues. From germline, CDR1 is SGHTS and CDR2 YDEGEE. Trimming cost V 4 bases and J 4 bases, with 17 bases left between them. The CDR3 DNA is TGTGCCAGCAGCCCCGGACTCGGGTTGGGAGAGACCCAGTACTTC. It translates to CASSPGLGLGETQYF.

The table lists this clone with a few counts. The gene calls are TRBV30 and TRBJ1-2; 7 nucleotides agree with TRBD1. Trimming at V came to 3 bases and at J to 1 base, leaving 5 bases not matched to a gene. The CDR3 consists of 14 residues. Per germline, CDR1 GTSNPN and CDR2 SVGIG (reference sequence). CDR3 sequence (DNA): TGTGCCTGGAGGAGACAGGGCAATAACTATGGCTACACCTTC. This encodes CAWRRQGNNYGYTF.